These 19 T cell receptor beta chains were all obtained from the same sample, sequenced in a study of T cells in Graves' hyperthyroidism and ophthalmopathy. Using RNA transcripts as the source, TCR beta CDR3 regions were amplified. First-round RT-PCR of the TCR CDR3 relied on the HTBI primer set. Each CDR3 protein is one row after TCRdb ran MiXCR on the multiplex PCR reads. The sample carries a few hundred thousand distinct CDR3 sequences, approximately 15% recorded once. The source material was blood. The receptors originated from a woman between 40 and 50 years old with Graves' ophthalmopathy.

This clonotype was recorded many times. CDR3 sequence: CASSSGRGWGYTF. The CDR3 DNA follows: TGTGCCAGCAGTTCGGGCAGGGGCTGGGGCTACACCTTC. This chain uses TRBV12-3 or TRBV12-4 with TRBJ1-2; a possible D gene is TRBD1 (6 bases). V was shortened by 4 bases and J by 8 bases, with 14 bases between the two germline ends. The CDR3 totals 13 residues.

The chain recombines TRBV15 with TRBJ1-2; 9 bases align to TRBD1. In germline, CDR1 is LNHNV, CDR2 YYDKDF (reference sequence). The CDR3 covers 16 residues. V dropped 0 bases and J dropped 4; count of bases not matched to a gene: 6. CDR3 loop: CATSRDGTGKGYGYTF. CDR3 nucleotides: TGTGCCACCAGCAGAGACGGGACAGGGAAGGGCTATGGCTACACCTTC.

Ten or more counts support this clonotype. This sequence joins TRBV2 and TRBJ1-1; the D is unclear. Looked up from germline, CDR1 is SNHLY and CDR2 is FYNNEI. V lost 7 bases and J 0 bases, leaving 3 bases between the germline ends. The length of the CDR3 is 11 residues. The CDR3 is CASTVNTEAFF. The CDR3 DNA is TGTGCCAGCACTGTGAACACTGAAGCTTTCTTT.

The CDR3: CSARATGLNQPQHF. CDR3 DNA: TGCAGTGCTAGAGCGACAGGGTTGAATCAGCCCCAGCATTTT. The chain employs TRBV20-1 and TRBJ1-5; TRBD1 agrees at 7 bases. The CDR3 contains 14 residues. V was clipped by 1 base and J by 4 bases; unmatched bases: 4. Germline CDR1 is DFQATT and CDR2 is SNEGSKA (reference sequence).

Many counts were recorded for this clonotype. The V gene is TRBV28, the J gene TRBJ2-7, with D possibly matching TRBD1 (5 bases). The CDR3 spans 14 residues. CDR1 and CDR2 from the germline V gene are MDHEN and SYDVKM. V was cut by 5 bases and J by 4 bases, with 15 bases left in between. The chain's CDR3 is CASSRGQGWYEQYF. CDR3 nucleotides: TGTGCCAGCAGTCGCGGCCAGGGTTGGTACGAGCAGTACTTC.

This chain connects TRBV9 to TRBJ2-3; D uncertain. The CDR3 has 12 residues. Trimming took off 3 bases at V and 7 bases at J, with 9 bases between the two ends. From germline, CDR1 is SGDLS and CDR2 YYNGEE. The chain's CDR3 is CASSGFGNTQYF. The CDR3 coding sequence is TGTGCCAGCAGCGGATTTGGCAATACGCAGTATTTT. Full variable domain (outside the CDR3, taken from reference TRBV9 and TRBJ2-3): DSGVTQTPKHLITATGQRVTLRCSPRSGDLSVYWYQQSLDQGLQFLIQYYNGEERAKGNILERFSAQQFPDLHSELNLSSLELGDSALYFCASSGFGNTQYFGPGTRLTVL.

This clonotype was observed a few times. This rearrangement joins TRBV5-1 to TRBJ2-7; D might be TRBD1 (5 bases). The CDR3 length is 15 residues. Germline V gene lookup returns CDR1 SGHRS and CDR2 YFSETQ. V lost 3 bases and J 0 bases, leaving 13 bases between the germline ends. In DNA, the CDR3 is TGCGCCAGCAGCTCGAACGGACACCCCTCCTACGAGCAGTACTTC. Translation: CASSSNGHPSYEQYF.

V and J are TRBV5-1 and TRBJ2-1; the match to TRBD2 covers 11 bases. Trimming took 4 bases from V and 5 from J; bases not matched to a gene: 5. Germline values: CDR1 SGHRS, CDR2 YFSETQ. There are 15 residues in the CDR3. The CDR3 sequence is CASSERLAGNNEQFF. DNA of the CDR3: TGCGCCAGCAGCGAAAGACTAGCGGGGAACAATGAGCAGTTCTTC.

This clonotype was observed at least ten times. The chain recombines TRBV11-2 with TRBJ1-6; TRBD1 matches 7 bases. CDR3 length: 13 amino acids. J was trimmed by 8 bases and V by 5 bases; bases with no gene match: 3. Germline lookup yields CDR1 SGHAT and CDR2 FQNNGV. DNA of the CDR3: TGTGCCAGCAGCCCGACAGGGTATTCACCCCTCCACTTT. Translation: CASSPTGYSPLHF.

This clonotype was seen a handful of times. The chain links TRBV6-1 to TRBJ2-7; D is perhaps TRBD1 or TRBD2 (5 bases each). CDR3 size: 13 residues. CDR1 and CDR2 from the germline V gene are MNHNS and SASEGT. V was trimmed by 6 bases and J by 3 bases, leaving 12 bases between them. In nucleotides, the CDR3 is TGTGCCAGCAGGGTCGGGGCCCTCTACGAGCAGTACTTC. Translation gives CASRVGALYEQYF.

This clonotype was seen more than once but under ten times. J is TRBJ1-6 and V is TRBV28; D gene ambiguous. Germline CDR1 MDHEN, CDR2 SYDVKM. V lost 6 bases, J lost 4 bases, and 10 bases lay in between. This CDR3 comprises 14 residues. The CDR3 nucleotides are TGTGCCAGCAGCCCATTAGGATATAATTCACCCCTCCACTTT. As protein: CASSPLGYNSPLHF.

Ten or more counts support this clonotype. The CDR3 DNA sequence: TGTGCCAGCAGTGTCCCGAGAGGCTCCAACTATGGCTACACCTTC. Its protein product is CASSVPRGSNYGYTF. The genes are TRBV2 and TRBJ1-2; no clear D gene. Trimming stripped 4 bases from V and 2 bases from J, with 14 bases between. Germline V gene lookup returns CDR1 SNHLY and CDR2 FYNNEI. The CDR3 length is 15 residues.

This clonotype was seen ten or more times. The chain employs TRBV20-1 and TRBJ2-3; D is ambiguous. In germline, CDR1 is DFQATT, CDR2 SNEGSKA (reference sequence). The CDR3 has 12 residues. DNA of the CDR3: TGCAGCCACCTGGTCCAAACAGATACGCAGTATTTT. Protein sequence: CSHLVQTDTQYF.

This clonotype appeared many times. The CDR3 bases are TGCAGTGCTAGAGTAGGAGCTCCTAATGAGCAGTTCTTC. Translated: CSARVGAPNEQFF. V gene TRBV20-1 combines with J gene TRBJ2-1; no firm D call. Looked up from germline, CDR1 is DFQATT and CDR2 is SNEGSKA (reference sequence). The CDR3 is 13 amino acids. The V gene lost 1 base and the J gene lost 7 bases, with 11 bases spanning the gap.

This clonotype was counted many times. The V gene is TRBV6-1, the J gene TRBJ2-5; TRBD1 matches 9 bases. There are 15 residues in the CDR3. V shed 6 bases, J shed 0 bases, and the junction held 5 bases outside the gene matches. Germline V gene data show CDR1 as MNHNS and CDR2 as SASEGT. The CDR3 sequence is CASSLTGGYQETQYF. DNA of the CDR3: TGTGCCAGCAGCTTGACAGGGGGATACCAAGAGACCCAGTACTTC.

Only a few counts were recorded for this clonotype. The chain recombines TRBV28 with TRBJ1-2; 9 positions match TRBD1. This CDR3 contains 16 residues. Losses at the gene ends were 6 bases for V and 1 base for J; bases not matched to a gene: 9. CDR1 is MDHEN and CDR2 is SYDVKM in the germline V gene. CDR3 region: CASSRQGGAINYGYTF. The CDR3 DNA is TGTGCCAGCAGCCGACAGGGGGGAGCGATTAACTATGGCTACACCTTC.

The chain couples TRBV7-9 to TRBJ2-4; 10 bases map to TRBD2. The germline gives CDR1 SEHNR, CDR2 FQNEAQ (reference sequence). The CDR3 sequence is 13 residues long. V was clipped by 5 bases and J by 8 bases; unmatched bases: 3. The DNA for the CDR3 is TGTGCCAGCAGCCCAGGACTAGCGGACATTCAGTACTTC. Translated, it gives CASSPGLADIQYF.

The genes are TRBV6-1 and TRBJ2-7; D gene ambiguous. With 10 bases removed from V and 2 bases from J, the gap between germline ends came to 15 bases. Germline V gene sequence: CDR1 MNHNS, CDR2 SASEGT. The CDR3 consists of 13 residues. The CDR3 DNA reads TGTGCCACCAGCTTTGGGGTAACCTACGAGCAGTACTTC. As protein: CATSFGVTYEQYF.

This clonotype was recorded a few times. The chain combines TRBV12-3 or TRBV12-4 with TRBJ1-1; TRBD1 matches at 10 bases. Losses at the gene ends were 8 bases for V and 0 bases for J; bases not matched to a gene: 6. The CDR3 contains 15 residues. CDR3 sequence (DNA): TGTGCCAGCGGGGACAGGGGCCGTATGAACACTGAAGCTTTCTTT. Translated, it gives CASGDRGRMNTEAFF.